These 24 T cell receptor beta chains came from one sample sequenced in a study of blood T cell repertoires in COVID-19. Method: immunoSEQ multiplex PCR; TCRdb's copy keeps in-frame clones and lacks some. The data contain about 50,000 clones, over 90% of them singletons. Sequenced material: peripheral blood. The receptors originated from a woman aged 80 or over with acute or convalescent COVID-19.

This clone was found once. V usage is TRBV10-1 and J usage is TRBJ1-5; D perhaps matches TRBD1 (5 bases). The CDR3 length is 18 residues. V was shortened by 0 bases and J by 0 bases, with 15 bases between the two germline ends. From germline, CDR1 is WNHNN and CDR2 SYGVQD (reference sequence). CDR3 in DNA: TGCGCCAGCAGTGAGTCAGGTGGGAGGGACTATAGCAATCAGCCCCAGCATTTT. It is translated as CASSESGGRDYSNQPQHF.

The chain carries TRBV2 and TRBJ1-1; 8 nucleotides match TRBD1. Germline CDR1 and CDR2: SNHLY and FYNNEI. The V and J ends lost 6 bases and 1 base, in that order; junction bases with no gene match: 7. This CDR3 region has 15 residues. This CDR3 is CASRENRGGNTEAFF. The CDR3 DNA reads TGTGCCAGCAGGGAAAACAGGGGGGGGAACACTGAAGCTTTCTTT.

This clone has just one count. The rearrangement uses TRBV10-2 and TRBJ2-1, with D maybe TRBD2 (6 bases). V lost 5 bases and J lost 5, with 13 bases in between. The CDR3 is made up of 14 amino acids. The germline V gene encodes CDR1 WSHSY and CDR2 SAAADI. The CDR3 coding sequence is TGCGCCAGCAGTATGGCTAGCGAACACAATGAGCAGTTCTTC. It codes for CASSMASEHNEQFF.

A few counts support this clone. The chain carries TRBV5-4 and TRBJ2-7; weak D call: TRBD2 (5 bases). The V gene lost 0 bases and the J gene lost 0 bases, with 7 bases spanning the gap. Germline V gene sequence: CDR1 SGHNT, CDR2 YYREEE (reference sequence). This CDR3 is built from 14 residues. The CDR3 loop reads CASSLGRSSYEQYF. The CDR3 DNA is TGTGCCAGCAGCTTGGGGAGGAGCTCCTACGAGCAGTACTTC. The entire variable domain, with the rest obtained from reference TRBV5-4 and TRBJ2-7, is as follows: ETGVTQSPTHLIKTRGQQVTLRCSSQSGHNTVSWYQQALGQGPQFIFQYYREEENGRGNFPPRFSGLQFPNYSSELNVNALELDDSALYLCASSLGRSSYEQYFGPGTRLTVT.

This clone has a single count. The genes are TRBV18 and TRBJ2-2; 9 bases agree with TRBD2. Trimming took 3 bases from V and 6 from J; bases not matched to a gene: 11. The CDR3 has 17 residues. CDR1 is KGHSH, CDR2 LQKENI, per germline. CDR3 region: CASSPPLLAGDPGELFF. The CDR3 nucleotides are TGTGCCAGCTCACCCCCCCTACTAGCGGGTGATCCCGGGGAGCTGTTTTTT.

The gene calls are TRBV18 and TRBJ1-5, with D hard to call. CDR1 KGHSH and CDR2 LQKENI come from the germline V gene. The CDR3 sequence is 13 residues long. V shed 3 bases and J shed 4 bases, with 7 bases lying between them. CDR3 residues: CASSPGSNQPQHF. The CDR3 bases are TGTGCCAGCTCACCCGGGAGTAATCAGCCCCAGCATTTT. The full variable domain, rest sourced from reference TRBV18 and TRBJ1-5, is NAGVMQNPRHLVRRRGQEARLRCSPMKGHSHVYWYRQLPEEGLKFMVYLQKENIIDESGMPKERFSAEFPKEGPSILRIQQVVRGDSAAYFCASSPGSNQPQHFGDGTRLSIL.

This chain joins TRBV7-8 and TRBJ2-7, with 9 bases identical to TRBD2. The CDR3 has 16 residues. V shed 0 bases and J 0 bases; nucleotides not matched to a gene: 3. CDR1 and CDR2 from the germline V gene are SGHVS and FQNEAQ. The CDR3 spells CASSLALAGASYEQYF. CDR3 DNA: TGTGCCAGCAGCTTAGCACTAGCGGGTGCCTCCTACGAGCAGTACTTC.

The chain has TRBV6-5 and TRBJ1-6; no clear D gene. Germline V gene sequence: CDR1 MNHEY, CDR2 SVGAGI. CDR3 length: 14 amino acids. V lost 7 bases, J lost 13 bases, and 20 bases lay in between. Written as DNA, the CDR3 is TGTGCCAGCACCGCGGGTGTCCATTCCTCGCCCCTCCACTTT. This gives the protein CASTAGVHSSPLHF.

The chain uses TRBV11-1 and TRBJ1-1; unclear D gene. Germline V gene sequence: CDR1 SGHAT, CDR2 FQDESV (reference sequence). Trimming took off 5 bases at V and 0 bases at J, with 7 bases between the two ends. The CDR3 length is 13 residues. This chain's CDR3 is CASSRGMNTEAFF. The CDR3 region has the DNA TGTGCCAGCAGCCGCGGAATGAACACTGAAGCTTTCTTT.

The chain links TRBV2 to TRBJ1-2; a possible D gene is TRBD1 (6 bases). Germline assignment: CDR1 SNHLY and CDR2 FYNNEI. The CDR3 totals 14 residues. V shed 8 bases and J shed 6 bases, with 19 bases lying between them. This chain's CDR3 is CASVYLQGNNGYTF. CDR3 DNA sequence: TGTGCCAGCGTCTACCTACAGGGAAACAATGGCTACACCTTC. Full variable domain (outside the CDR3, taken from reference TRBV2 and TRBJ1-2): EPEVTQTPSHQVTQMGQEVILRCVPISNHLYFYWYRQILGQKVEFLVSFYNNEISEKSEIFDDQFSVERPDGSNFTLKIRSTKLEDSAMYFCASVYLQGNNGYTFGSGTRLTVV.

DNA of the CDR3: TGTGCCAGCAGCCAAGATAGGGTGGTACAGGGGGTCGAGCAGTACTTC. Amino acid sequence: CASSQDRVVQGVEQYF. The chain couples TRBV3-1 (or the pseudogene TRBV3-2) to TRBJ2-7; TRBD1 agrees at 8 bases. Germline V gene sequence: CDR1 LGHDT, CDR2 YNNKEL (reference sequence). The CDR3 consists of 16 residues. With 0 bases clipped from V and 6 bases from J, the junction kept 10 bases outside the gene matches.

This clone was seen a handful of times. V and J are TRBV27 and TRBJ1-5; TRBD1 is a possible D gene (6 bases). The V gene's germline CDR1 is MNHEY and CDR2 SMNVEV (reference sequence). Trimming took 5 bases from V and 0 from J, leaving 23 bases between them. The CDR3 consists of 19 residues. The CDR3 DNA sequence: TGTGCCAGCAGTCCTCGGCAGAAATTCGCAGGGGTTAGCAATCAGCCCCAGCATTTT. Protein sequence: CASSPRQKFAGVSNQPQHF.

J is TRBJ2-2 and V is TRBV5-6; 9 bases match TRBD2. Per germline, CDR1 SGHDT and CDR2 YYEEEE. The CDR3 contains 16 residues. Trimming cost V 2 bases and J 5 bases; bases outside gene matches: 7. The CDR3: CASSFGAGGGTGELFF. CDR3 nucleotide sequence: TGTGCCAGCAGCTTCGGAGCGGGAGGTGGTACCGGGGAGCTGTTTTTT. The full variable domain, completed using reference TRBV5-6 and TRBJ2-2, is DAGVTQSPTHLIKTRGQQVTLRCSPKSGHDTVSWYQQALGQGPQFIFQYYEEEERQRGNFPDRFSGHQFPNYSSELNVNALLLGDSALYLCASSFGAGGGTGELFFGEGSRLTVL.

The gene calls are TRBV5-1 and TRBJ1-1, with a possible D match to TRBD1 (6 bases). Trimming took off 5 bases at V and 3 bases at J, with 11 bases between the two ends. CDR1 and CDR2 (germline): SGHRS, YFSETQ. The CDR3 spans 13 residues. Here the CDR3 reads CASRQGYDTEAFF. The CDR3, as DNA: TGCGCCAGCAGACAGGGTTATGACACTGAAGCTTTCTTT. Looking up the rest from reference TRBV5-1 and TRBJ1-1 gives the full variable domain: KAGVTQTPRYLIKTRGQQVTLSCSPISGHRSVSWYQQTPGQGLQFLFEYFSETQRNKGNFPGRFSGRQFSNSRSEMNVSTLELGDSALYLCASRQGYDTEAFFGQGTRLTVV.

This rearrangement joins TRBV6-5 to TRBJ1-5, with TRBD1 identical over 7 bases. Per the germline V gene, CDR1 is MNHEY and CDR2 is SVGAGI. The J segment lost 6 bases and the V segment lost 5 bases, leaving 7 bases of the junction unmatched. CDR3 length equals 14 residues. The CDR3 region has the DNA TGTGCCAGCAGTCCCGGGACAGTTTTTCAGCCCCAGCATTTT. Its translation: CASSPGTVFQPQHF.

The sample holds one count of this clone. This chain joins TRBV6-6 and TRBJ1-2; D not certain. Germline V gene lookup returns CDR1 MNHNY and CDR2 SVGAGI (reference sequence). Deletions cut 2 bases from V and 7 bases from J, with 20 bases between. The CDR3 sequence is 16 residues long. The CDR3 sequence: CASSYEGLRYYRGYTF. CDR3 DNA sequence: TGTGCCAGCAGTTACGAAGGATTGAGGTACTATCGTGGCTACACCTTC.

The chain has TRBV5-4 and TRBJ2-3, with a tentative D call TRBD2 (5 bases). This CDR3 contains 15 residues. The germline V and J ends were trimmed by 4 bases and 4 bases, with 16 bases remaining between them. Per the germline V gene, CDR1 is SGHNT and CDR2 is YYREEE (reference sequence). DNA for the CDR3: TGTGCCAGCAGCCGGACTTCCCTGGGCGCAGATACGCAGTATTTT. Its translation: CASSRTSLGADTQYF.

The chain is built from TRBV5-5 and TRBJ1-4, with 11 bases aligning to TRBD1. This CDR3 is built from 17 residues. From germline, CDR1 is SGHKS and CDR2 YYEKEE (reference sequence). V trimming: 4 bases; J trimming: 0 bases; junction bases outside the gene matches: 5. This CDR3 is CASSMGQGVATNEKLFF. DNA for the CDR3: TGTGCCAGCAGCATGGGACAGGGGGTTGCAACTAATGAAAAACTGTTTTTT.

The chain couples TRBV30 to TRBJ2-1; D not resolved. Germline V lookup: CDR1 GTSNPN, CDR2 SVGIG (reference sequence). V was trimmed by 0 bases and J by 9 bases, leaving 6 bases between them. This CDR3 contains 11 residues. CDR3 protein: CAWSVSGEQFF. The CDR3 region has the DNA TGTGCCTGGAGTGTCTCGGGTGAGCAGTTCTTC.

The gene calls are TRBV2 and TRBJ2-5, with a possible D match to TRBD1 (5 bases). Germline V CDR1 and CDR2: SNHLY, FYNNEI. This CDR3 is built from 11 residues. Deletions cut 8 bases from V and 5 bases from J, with 9 bases between. The CDR3 coding sequence is TGTGCCAGCGGCAGGGCCGAGACCCAGTACTTC. This sequence encodes CASGRAETQYF.

The chain carries TRBV7-2 and TRBJ2-2; 8 bases agree with TRBD1. With 4 bases clipped from V and 0 bases from J, the junction kept 10 bases outside the gene matches. CDR1 and CDR2 from the germline V gene are SGHTA and FQGNSA. The CDR3 length is 18 residues. CDR3 sequence reads: CASSSRGQDDANTGELFF. The DNA of the CDR3 is TGTGCCAGCAGCTCACGGGGACAGGATGACGCGAACACCGGGGAGCTGTTTTTT.

The chain links TRBV7-3 to TRBJ2-2, with TRBD1 matching 8 bases. This CDR3 region has 16 residues. Germline CDR1 and CDR2: SGHTA and FQGTGA. Trimming cost V 6 bases and J 4 bases; bases outside gene matches: 10. The CDR3, as DNA: TGTGCCAGCAGTCCTGCAGGGGGCGCCGGCACCGGGGAGCTGTTTTTT. As protein: CASSPAGGAGTGELFF.

CDR3 in DNA: TGCGCCAGCAGCTCCGGACAGGGAAGAAAAGAGACCCAGTACTTC. Its translation: CASSSGQGRKETQYF. The chain employs TRBV5-1 and TRBJ2-5, with 8 bases identical to TRBD1. Trimming at V came to 3 bases and at J to 3 bases, leaving 7 bases not matched to a gene. This CDR3 spans 15 amino acids. The germline V gene has CDR1 SGHRS and CDR2 YFSETQ.

This clone was counted between two and nine times. The rearrangement links TRBV11-1 to TRBJ2-2; 10 bases map to TRBD1. The V gene end was trimmed by 6 bases and the J gene end by 7 bases; junction bases not matched to a gene: 8. The CDR3 extends over 15 amino acids. Germline-derived CDR1 and CDR2 are SGHAT and FQDESV (reference sequence). The DNA for the CDR3 is TGTGCCAGCAGGCGGACAGGGGGTTCGATCGGGGAGCTGTTTTTT. Protein sequence: CASRRTGGSIGELFF.